This T cell receptor beta chain was found in a study of blood T cell repertoires in COVID-19 (dated by TCRdb to 2019 to 2021). In terms of the full investigation: Collaborator samples came from the United States, Italy and Spain and covered acute and convalescent phases of COVID-19. The prospective study material was composed of cDNA or gDNA derived from T cells, B-cell-depleted T cells, or PBMCs. Subjects who had been exposed to COVID-19, were actively infected with it, or had recovered from it provided the deeply sampled blood TCRbeta repertoires that made up the dataset. The repertoires were released in a freely available public database meant as a resource for research on the immune response to SARS-CoV-2. The samples were drawn from two sources: the first 160 participants of the ongoing ImmuneRACE study, and 950 to 1,500 subjects contributed by 6 global collaborators. The sample metadata nearly always contained a de-identified subject ID, COVID-19 status, age in years and sex. Where HLA class I and class II types were available, the types were taken from metadata supplied by the sample provider, not from assay-based typing. On the study overall, not on this receptor specifically: The amount of clinical and demographic metadata varied by source and participant and was provided uncurated.

TCRbeta CDR3 regions were amplified from genomic DNA by means of the immunoSEQ Assay, a bias-controlled multiplex PCR. Concerning the study's data processing: Within the assay, amplification of reference gene primers was used to estimate how many nucleated cells each sample contained. To quantify the absolute abundance of each unique TCRbeta CDR3 rearrangement, sequence reads were collapsed and filtered. For each sample, productive Simpson clonality was calculated as the square root of Simpson's diversity index across productive rearrangements. TCRdb stores this immuneACCESS table with in-frame sequences only. Part of the clones is absent; in the studies checked, under half of the shortfall reflects unresolved V genes, and no reason is known for the rest. V and J calls and clone size are copied from that table; D and trimming were computed from the DNA. Recorded for this sample are 100,000 to 140,000 clones; approximately 81% of them occurred a single time. The top ten clones comprise less than 5% of the sample.

Each collaborating institution followed its own protocols to collect whole blood in K2EDTA tubes. Collaborator samples were shipped for TCRbeta analysis as frozen whole blood, isolated PBMCs, or DNA extracted from either sample type. For this clone: Its antigen remains unidentified. No base quality information exists; no much larger clone differs at one position.

The trim is 4 bases for V and 6 bases for J, with a gap of 20 bases between the germline ends. Per the germline V gene, MGHRA is the CDR1 and YSYEKL is the CDR2. Spanning cysteine to phenylalanine, the CDR3 consists of 16 amino acids. CDR3 DNA only is kept here, 48 bases in frame from base 1. Sequencing was carried out using peripheral blood. The V and J segments used are TRBV4-1 and TRBJ2-3; the D gene is possibly TRBD2, with 6 bases matching. This clonotype originated in a human donor in a cohort sampled during active COVID-19. The CDR3 protein sequence reads: CASSLPPGLGSDTQYF. The nucleotide sequence is given as TGCGCCAGCAGCCTCCCTCCGGGACTGGGCAGTGATACGCAGTATTTT.